This TCR beta chain is from a study of PD-1 blockade in mismatch repair-deficient tumors. TCRdb's table, derived via immunoSEQ multiplex PCR, lists solely in-frame clones and lacks some. The sample includes about 100,000 clones, roughly four fifths of them seen just once. Mismatch repair deficiency was confirmed in all patients, by PCR or immunohistochemistry. CDR3 length: 13 amino acids. Germline V lookup: CDR1 MNHEY, CDR2 SMNVEV (reference sequence). Trimming took off 2 bases at V and 9 bases at J, with 11 bases between the two ends. Source: peripheral blood, taken roughly eight months after starting pembrolizumab. The TCR comes from an adult with mismatch repair-deficient cancer. V is TRBV27 and J is TRBJ1-5, with D uncertain. The CDR3 DNA reads TGTGCCAGCAGTTTAGGAAGAGCATCGCCCCAGCATTTT. This translates into CASSLGRASPQHF.